A single sample is the source of the 30 T cell receptor beta chains below, sequenced in a study of T cell responses to AZD1222 COVID-19 vaccine. Clones were sequenced by immunoSEQ multiplex PCR, and TCRdb holds only the in-frame ones, with some missing. The sample shows about 50,000 clones, approximately 80% of them seen only once. This specimen was peripheral blood, taken 28 days after the second AZD1222 dose. The receptors come from an adult who received the AZD1222 COVID-19 vaccine.

The chain carries TRBV19 and TRBJ2-4; no clear D. V lost 0 bases and J 6 bases, leaving 9 bases between the germline ends. Germline CDR1 LNHDA, CDR2 SQIVND (reference sequence). The CDR3 spans 14 residues. CDR3 in DNA: TGTGCCAGTAGTATAGATTACAGCACAAACATTCAGTACTTC. This sequence encodes CASSIDYSTNIQYF.

This clone was seen just once. V usage is TRBV6-5 and J usage is TRBJ1-2; D might be TRBD1 (5 bases). This CDR3 has 15 residues. CDR1 and CDR2 from the germline V gene are MNHEY and SVGAGI. Trimming pared 4 bases from V and 1 base from J, leaving 13 bases between. The CDR3 region has the DNA TGTGCCAGCAGTTCCTCCGGGGGAAATAACTATGGCTACACCTTC. Translated, it gives CASSSSGGNNYGYTF.

The CDR3, as DNA: TGTGCCAGCAGCGCGTCGGGGCAGACCCAGTACTTC. It translates to CASSASGQTQYF. This sequence joins TRBV28 and TRBJ2-5; D is tentatively TRBD1 or TRBD2 (5 bases each). The CDR3 runs 12 residues. CDR1 and CDR2 (germline): MDHEN, SYDVKM. With 6 bases removed from V and 6 bases from J, the gap between germline ends came to 11 bases.

The rearrangement uses TRBV11-1 and TRBJ1-1; D gene ambiguous. The germline V gene encodes CDR1 SGHAT and CDR2 FQDESV (reference sequence). V lost 2 bases, J lost 4 bases, and 11 bases lay in between. The CDR3 consists of 14 residues. The CDR3 region has the DNA TGTGCCAGCAGCTTAAACAGAGGTAGCACTGAAGCTTTCTTT. It yields the protein CASSLNRGSTEAFF.

The V gene is TRBV10-1, the J gene TRBJ2-7; D is unclear. Germline CDR1 WNHNN, CDR2 SYGVQD (reference sequence). The CDR3 is made up of 13 amino acids. V was trimmed by 9 bases and J by 2 bases, leaving 14 bases between them. Written as DNA, the CDR3 is TGCGCCAGTAAACTCTCGGGCACCTACGAGCAGTACGTC. As protein: CASKLSGTYEQYV.

This clone showed up just once. The chain employs TRBV30 and TRBJ2-7, with D tentatively TRBD1 or TRBD2 (6 bases each). V dropped 2 bases and J dropped 3 bases, with 11 bases sitting between them. The germline gives CDR1 GTSNPN, CDR2 SVGIG (reference sequence). This CDR3 has 13 amino acids. The CDR3 sequence is CAWSRGQSYEQYF. CDR3 in DNA: TGTGCCTGGAGTCGGGGGCAGAGCTACGAGCAGTACTTC. The full variable domain, in which reference TRBV30 and TRBJ2-7 provide the parts outside the CDR3, is SQTIHQWPATLVQPVGSPLSLECTVEGTSNPNLYWYRQAAGRGLQLLFYSVGIGQISSEVPQNLSASRPQDRQFILSSKKLLLSDSGFYLCAWSRGQSYEQYFGPGTRLTVT.

The J gene is TRBJ2-5, the V gene TRBV9; 11 nucleotides align to TRBD2. V gave up 4 bases and J gave up 2 bases; unmatched junction bases: 4. The CDR3 has 15 residues. CDR1 and CDR2 (germline): SGDLS, YYNGEE. The CDR3 sequence: CASSPSGGLQETQYF. The CDR3, as DNA: TGTGCCAGCAGCCCTAGCGGGGGGCTACAAGAGACCCAGTACTTC.

The chain couples TRBV10-3 to TRBJ2-7; 12 bases map to TRBD2. The CDR3 length is 14 residues. Germline assignment: CDR1 ENHRY and CDR2 SYGVKD. J was trimmed by 4 bases and V by 10 bases; bases with no gene match: 8. The chain's CDR3 is CATGLAGPGYEQYF. The CDR3 DNA reads TGTGCCACGGGACTAGCGGGCCCTGGGTACGAGCAGTACTTC.

This rearrangement joins TRBV15 to TRBJ1-4, with TRBD1 matching 7 bases. From germline, CDR1 is LNHNV and CDR2 YYDKDF (reference sequence). CDR3 length: 17 amino acids. Trimming at V came to 3 bases and at J to 13 bases, leaving 20 bases not matched to a gene. CDR3 sequence: CATSSAGQMVAASGLFF. In nucleotides, the CDR3 is TGTGCCACCAGCAGTGCGGGACAGATGGTGGCCGCGAGCGGACTGTTTTTT. Combining the CDR3 with reference TRBV15 and TRBJ1-4 gives the whole variable domain DAMVIQNPRYQVTQFGKPVTLSCSQTLNHNVMYWYQQKSSQAPKLLFHYYDKDFNNEADTPDNFQSRRPNTSFCFLDIRSPGLGDTAMYLCATSSAGQMVAASGLFFGSGTQLSVL.

The V and J genes are TRBV21-1 and TRBJ1-4; the table's D call, TRBD1, has no DNA check behind it. TRBV21-1 is a recognized pseudogene. The CDR3 spans 15 residues. Here the CDR3 DNA reads TGTGCCAGCAGCAGATCGGGACAGGGGGCGGAAAAACTGTTTTTT. Encoded protein: CASSRSGQGAEKLFF.

This clone was seen a single time. The genes are TRBV30 and TRBJ2-1; D possibly corresponds to TRBD2 (5 bases). With 0 bases removed from V and 8 bases from J, the gap between germline ends came to 8 bases. In germline, CDR1 is GTSNPN, CDR2 SVGIG (reference sequence). This CDR3 contains 12 residues. The CDR3 sequence: CAWSVMEDEQFF. The CDR3 nucleotides read TGTGCCTGGAGTGTAATGGAGGATGAGCAGTTCTTC.

This clone was detected once. The chain carries TRBV7-3 and TRBJ2-3; weak D call: TRBD2 (5 bases). Trimming stripped 3 bases from V and 8 bases from J, with 12 bases between. The CDR3 spans 13 residues. Germline V gene data show CDR1 as SGHTA and CDR2 as FQGTGA. CDR3 nucleotide sequence: TGTGCCAGCAGCTTGGTCGGGAAAGGTACGCAGTATTTT. Translated, it gives CASSLVGKGTQYF.

In the case of this clone: At one boundary the junction diverges from the germline segment, which might be a read error. The V and J genes are TRBV27 and TRBJ1-6; 10 positions match TRBD1. Germline CDR1 and CDR2: MNHEY and SMNVEV (reference sequence). The CDR3 consists of 17 residues. CDR3 amino acids: CASSISRAGQGNSPLHF. CDR3 sequence (DNA): TGTGCCAGCAGTATATCACGGGCGGGACAGGGGAATTCACCCCTCCACTTT.

The rearrangement joins TRBV28 to TRBJ1-2; D is perhaps TRBD1 (5 bases). The V end was cut by 2 bases, the J end by 8 bases, with 15 bases between. CDR1 is MDHEN, CDR2 SYDVKM, per germline. This CDR3 is 14 amino acids long. CDR3: CASSLTEGLRGYTF. The CDR3 nucleotides read TGTGCCAGCAGTTTAACGGAGGGGCTAAGAGGCTACACCTTC.

This chain links TRBV6-6 with TRBJ2-7; maybe TRBD2 (6 bases). Germline V lookup: CDR1 MNHNY, CDR2 SVGAGI (reference sequence). V was pared by 2 bases and J by 6 bases, with 14 bases between. CDR3 length: 14 amino acids. The DNA for the CDR3 is TGTGCCAGCAGTTACCTCCGGGACTCTGGCGAGCAGTACTTC. The encoded protein is CASSYLRDSGEQYF.

V is TRBV15 and J is TRBJ1-6; weak D call: TRBD1 (6 bases). Germline V gives CDR1 LNHNV, CDR2 YYDKDF (reference sequence). The V gene lost 0 bases and the J gene lost 6 bases, with 12 bases spanning the gap. This CDR3 spans 16 amino acids. This CDR3 is CATSRDRPGANSPLHF. CDR3 in DNA: TGTGCCACCAGCAGAGATCGTCCAGGGGCTAATTCACCCCTCCACTTT.

The chain couples TRBV18 to TRBJ2-3; D tentatively fits TRBD1 or TRBD2 (5 bases each). V lost 3 bases and J lost 5, with 9 bases in between. The CDR3 consists of 13 residues. From germline, CDR1 is KGHSH and CDR2 LQKENI. CDR3 residues: CASSPGVGDTQYF. The CDR3 region has the DNA TGTGCCAGCTCACCGGGGGTTGGAGATACGCAGTATTTT.

This clone was counted once. The CDR3 spells CASIPATGVGYTF. The CDR3 coding sequence is TGTGCCAGCATCCCGGCAACAGGGGTTGGCTACACCTTC. The chain recombines TRBV28 with TRBJ1-2; 7 bases are a match to TRBD1. This CDR3 has 13 amino acids. Germline V gene data show CDR1 as MDHEN and CDR2 as SYDVKM. With V trimmed by 7 bases and J by 7 bases, 9 bases remained unmatched.

CDR3 loop: CASSLTGTGSTYEQYF. CDR3 nucleotide sequence: TGTGCCAGCAGCTTAACCGGGACAGGATCCACCTACGAGCAGTACTTC. The chain links TRBV7-8 to TRBJ2-7; 8 bases fit TRBD1. CDR3 size: 16 residues. The V and J ends lost 2 bases and 2 bases, in that order; junction bases with no gene match: 8. Germline-derived CDR1 and CDR2 are SGHVS and FQNEAQ.

The V and J genes are TRBV19 and TRBJ2-7, with 7 bases matching TRBD2. This CDR3 spans 16 amino acids. Trimming removed 1 base from V and 0 bases from J; junction bases left unmatched: 6. CDR1 is LNHDA and CDR2 is SQIVND in the germline V gene (reference sequence). CDR3 protein: CASSIGPSGASYEQYF. The CDR3 DNA is TGTGCCAGTAGTATAGGTCCTAGCGGAGCCTCCTACGAGCAGTACTTC.

This sequence joins TRBV24-1 and TRBJ1-1; D is possibly TRBD1 (6 bases). Germline CDR1 reads KGHDR; CDR2 reads SFDVKD. Trimming cost V 4 bases and J 6 bases, with 17 bases left between them. The CDR3 totals 15 residues. Here the CDR3 DNA reads TGTGCCACCAGTGACGATGGGGGCGCGAAGGCTGAAGCTTTCTTT. Protein: CATSDDGGAKAEAFF.

The chain joins TRBV18 to TRBJ2-1; no clear D. The CDR3 is 15 residues long. The germline gives CDR1 KGHSH, CDR2 LQKENI. V was trimmed by 5 bases and J by 3 bases, leaving 14 bases between them. CDR3 protein: CASSNGHSDYNEQFF. In nucleotides, the CDR3 is TGTGCCAGCTCAAATGGCCATTCCGACTACAATGAGCAGTTCTTC.

This chain links TRBV27 with TRBJ1-5, with D perhaps TRBD1 (5 bases). Looked up from germline, CDR1 is MNHEY and CDR2 is SMNVEV (reference sequence). Trimming removed 2 bases at V and 3 bases at J, with 8 bases between. The CDR3 runs to 14 residues. This CDR3 reads CASSLQGPNQPQHF. In nucleotides, the CDR3 is TGTGCCAGCAGTTTACAGGGTCCCAATCAGCCCCAGCATTTT.

This clone was seen a handful of times. This sequence joins TRBV7-8 and TRBJ1-2, with 7 bases matching TRBD1. CDR1 and CDR2 from the germline V gene are SGHVS and FQNEAQ. V shed 5 bases and J 0 bases; nucleotides not matched to a gene: 6. The CDR3 length is 15 residues. The CDR3 DNA follows: TGTGCCAGCAGCGCAGAGGGGGCTACTAACTATGGCTACACCTTC. This encodes CASSAEGATNYGYTF.

The gene calls are TRBV7-8 and TRBJ2-1, with D tentatively TRBD2 (6 bases). The germline V and J ends were trimmed by 1 base and 1 base, with 11 bases remaining between them. Germline V gene sequence: CDR1 SGHVS, CDR2 FQNEAQ. This CDR3 contains 16 residues. The chain's CDR3 is CASSLGAGVSYNEQFF. In DNA form, the CDR3 reads TGTGCCAGCAGCTTAGGAGCGGGTGTTTCCTACAATGAGCAGTTCTTC.

The genes are TRBV12-3 or TRBV12-4 and TRBJ1-1; no firm D call. CDR3 length equals 13 residues. The germline V and J ends were trimmed by 8 bases and 1 base, with 11 bases remaining between them. The CDR3 region is CASSMKRNTEAFF. DNA of the CDR3: TGTGCCAGCTCGATGAAGAGGAACACTGAAGCTTTCTTT.

The V call is TRBV28, the J call TRBJ1-5, with D possibly being TRBD1 (6 bases). This CDR3 has 15 residues. The germline V gene encodes CDR1 MDHEN and CDR2 SYDVKM. V was trimmed by 6 bases and J by 2 bases, leaving 14 bases between them. CDR3 nucleotide sequence: TGTGCCAGCAGGATACAGGGCCTTGGCAATCAGCCCCAGCATTTT. This codes for CASRIQGLGNQPQHF.

This clone was picked up one time. J is TRBJ2-5 and V is TRBV2; TRBD2 might be the D (6 bases). This CDR3 comprises 12 residues. V gave up 11 bases and J gave up 3 bases, with 13 bases separating them. Germline values: CDR1 SNHLY, CDR2 FYNNEI. CDR3 nucleotides: TGTGCCGGAGGGACCAGGGAAGAGACCCAGTACTTC. Translation: CAGGTREETQYF.

The J gene is TRBJ1-6, the V gene TRBV5-1, with D possibly TRBD1 on 6 matching bases. Trimming stripped 0 bases from V and 7 bases from J, with 14 bases between. From germline, CDR1 is SGHRS and CDR2 YFSETQ. The CDR3 contains 16 residues. CDR3 coding DNA: TGCGCCAGCAGCTTGGCGATCCAGGGGCTGAATTCACCCCTCCACTTT. This translates into CASSLAIQGLNSPLHF.

V is TRBV5-1 and J is TRBJ1-2; D might be TRBD1 (6 bases). The germline V gene has CDR1 SGHRS and CDR2 YFSETQ. The CDR3 spans 15 residues. The V gene lost 1 base and the J gene lost 6 bases, with 16 bases spanning the gap. The CDR3 region has the DNA TGCGCCAGCAGCTTGAAGGCGGGGGCGGGGGATGGCTACACCTTC. Translated, it gives CASSLKAGAGDGYTF.